Below are 15 T cell receptor beta chains sequenced from a single sample in a study of blood T cell repertoires in COVID-19. Assay: immunoSEQ multiplex PCR; the TCRdb copy retains only in-frame clones and omits some. Of around 100,000 clones listed, 80% are singletons. The material sequenced was peripheral blood. The receptors originated from a man between 70 and 80 years old with active or convalescent COVID-19.

V gene TRBV14 combines with J gene TRBJ1-1; 8 bases match TRBD1. J lost 3 bases, V lost 2 bases, and 2 bases had no gene match. CDR3 length: 14 amino acids. CDR1 SGHDN and CDR2 FVKESK come from the germline V gene. The DNA of the CDR3 is TGTGCCAGCAGCCAACTGGACAGGGACACTGAAGCTTTCTTT. This codes for CASSQLDRDTEAFF.

The table lists this clone with a count of one. The V call is TRBV5-3, the J call TRBJ1-6; 10 bases fit TRBD1. TRBV5-3 is designated an ORF whose function remains uncertain. There are 16 residues in the CDR3. V was pared by 4 bases and J by 7 bases, with 8 bases of the junction left unmatched. CDR3 loop: CARSPGTGDKNSPLHF. The CDR3 DNA reads as TGTGCCAGAAGCCCCGGGACAGGGGATAAGAATTCACCCCTCCACTTT.

This clone was seen a handful of times. The J gene is TRBJ2-1, the V gene TRBV9, with TRBD2 matching over 11 bases. The CDR3 consists of 18 residues. Germline V lookup: CDR1 SGDLS, CDR2 YYNGEE. V shed 4 bases and J 9 bases; nucleotides not matched to a gene: 18. CDR3 in DNA: TGTGCCAGCAGCAAACAGCTGGCTAGCGGGGGGCAAGGAGGTGAGCAGTTCTTC. Residues: CASSKQLASGGQGGEQFF.

This sequence joins TRBV4-1 and TRBJ2-7; possible D gene TRBD1, 5 bases. Germline V gene sequence: CDR1 MGHRA, CDR2 YSYEKL. The CDR3 length is 15 residues. Trimming pared 0 bases from V and 5 bases from J, leaving 14 bases between. In nucleotides, the CDR3 is TGCGCCAGCAGCCAAGATAAGGCCAGGGAAAACGAGCAGTACTTC. It codes for CASSQDKARENEQYF.

The chain joins TRBV10-2 to TRBJ2-7, with D possibly TRBD1 on 5 matching bases. CDR3 size: 15 residues. Trimming cost V 6 bases and J 0 bases, with 15 bases left between them. The germline gives CDR1 WSHSY, CDR2 SAAADI. The CDR3 loop is CASSQGTVSSYEQYF. The CDR3 DNA sequence: TGCGCCAGCAGCCAGGGAACGGTGAGCTCCTACGAGCAGTACTTC.

V usage is TRBV3-1 (or the pseudogene TRBV3-2) and J usage is TRBJ1-1; D unclear. Per germline, CDR1 LGHDT and CDR2 YNNKEL (reference sequence). CDR3 length: 13 residues. V was clipped by 3 bases and J by 1 base, with 6 bases between them. The CDR3 is CASSHPTNTEAFF. Here the CDR3 DNA reads TGTGCCAGCAGCCATCCTACGAACACTGAAGCTTTCTTT.

The genes are TRBV7-6 and TRBJ1-1; 7 bases are a match to TRBD1. The CDR3 covers 14 residues. V lost 5 bases to trimming and J lost 3 bases; unmatched junction nucleotides: 6. Per germline, CDR1 SGHVS and CDR2 FNYEAQ. The CDR3 DNA reads as TGTGCCAGCAGCCACCGGGGACAGCACACTGAAGCTTTCTTT. Translated: CASSHRGQHTEAFF.

V gene TRBV29-1 combines with J gene TRBJ1-2; TRBD1 aligns across 7 bases. Per the germline V gene, CDR1 is SQVTM and CDR2 is ANQGSEA. The V segment lost 0 bases and the J segment 5 bases; nucleotides outside the gene matches: 6. The CDR3 is 14 residues long. As DNA, the CDR3 is TGCAGCGTTGAAGAAGGGGGCAGGGTTTATGGCTACACCTTC. Translated: CSVEEGGRVYGYTF.

This clone was observed at least ten times. This chain uses TRBV24-1 with TRBJ1-3, with no clear D. V gave up 3 bases and J gave up 1 base, with 6 bases separating them. Germline CDR1 and CDR2: KGHDR and SFDVKD. This CDR3 has 14 amino acids. CDR3 sequence: CATSDGRSGNTIYF. The DNA of the CDR3 is TGTGCCACCAGTGATGGCAGGTCTGGAAACACCATATATTTT.

V usage is TRBV7-9 and J usage is TRBJ2-1, with a weak D call TRBD2 (5 bases). CDR1 and CDR2 (germline): SEHNR, FQNEAQ (reference sequence). This CDR3 has 16 residues. With 4 bases removed from V and 1 base from J, the gap between germline ends came to 14 bases. CDR3 in DNA: TGTGCCAGCAGCTCCCTTGTCGGGGATTCCTACAATGAGCAGTTCTTC. This gives the protein CASSSLVGDSYNEQFF.

This chain joins TRBV19 and TRBJ2-1, with 8 bases that match TRBD2. The CDR3 is 15 amino acids. Germline V gives CDR1 LNHDA, CDR2 SQIVND (reference sequence). V trimming: 4 bases; J trimming: 8 bases; junction bases outside the gene matches: 10. The CDR3 sequence: CASSRSSGIADEQFF. CDR3 nucleotide sequence: TGTGCCAGTAGTAGAAGTAGCGGGATTGCCGATGAGCAGTTCTTC. The full variable domain, its missing parts supplied by reference TRBV19 and TRBJ2-1, is DGGITQSPKYLFRKEGQNVTLSCEQNLNHDAMYWYRQDPGQGLRLIYYSQIVNDFQKGDIAEGYSVSREKKESFPLTVTSAQKNPTAFYLCASSRSSGIADEQFFGPGTRLTVL.

The V gene is TRBV29-1, the J gene TRBJ2-7, with 12 bases identical to TRBD2. V shed 6 bases and J 3 bases; nucleotides not matched to a gene: 9. CDR1 and CDR2 (germline): SQVTM, ANQGSEA. CDR3 length: 15 amino acids. CDR3 residues: CSVATGTSGYYEQYF. CDR3 sequence (DNA): TGCAGCGTGGCGACCGGGACTAGCGGGTACTACGAGCAGTACTTC.

The rearrangement links TRBV18 to TRBJ1-2; TRBD1 matches 8 bases. With 3 bases clipped from V and 7 bases from J, the junction kept 4 bases outside the gene matches. The CDR3 spans 13 residues. Germline loops: CDR1 KGHSH, CDR2 LQKENI. The CDR3 DNA sequence: TGTGCCAGCTCACCGGGACAGGAGGGTGGCTACACCTTC. This sequence encodes CASSPGQEGGYTF.

The chain joins TRBV4-2 to TRBJ2-7, with 11 bases fitting TRBD2. Germline assignment: CDR1 LGHNA and CDR2 YNFKEQ. CDR3 length equals 15 residues. J lost 6 bases, V lost 4 bases, and 8 bases had no gene match. This chain's CDR3 is CASSPELAGGSEQYF. The CDR3 nucleotides are TGTGCCAGCAGCCCAGAGCTAGCGGGAGGCTCCGAGCAGTACTTC.

V is TRBV25-1 and J is TRBJ2-3; no definite D call. Germline values: CDR1 MGHDK, CDR2 SYGVNS. Trimming removed 3 bases at V and 4 bases at J, with 8 bases between. This CDR3 has 13 residues. The CDR3 DNA sequence: TGTGCCAGCAGTGAGGGTGGGCCAGATACGCAGTATTTT. Its translation is CASSEGGPDTQYF.